The entry that follows covers one T cell receptor beta chain sequence. What it recognizes is unknown. This record comes from a study of T cell repertoires in cytomegalovirus infection. CDR3 length: 15 residues. Germline CDR1 SGHTA, CDR2 FQGNSA. The V gene end was trimmed by 4 bases and the J gene end by 0 bases; junction bases not matched to a gene: 3. TCRdb reprocessed the reads with MiXCR, giving one entry per CDR3 protein. The sample includes about 900,000 distinct CDR3 sequences, less than 35% of them seen just once. The TCR was taken from a human donor in good health (CMV status not recorded). Some clones in this sample may be carry-over from other donors' samples. Material: cultured CD8+ T cells from PBMCs, obtained from culture after CMV antigen stimulation. The V and J genes are TRBV7-2 and TRBJ1-1; 9 nucleotides match TRBD1. CDR3 DNA sequence: TGTGCCAGCAGCTCGACAGGGGGGGTGAACACTGAAGCTTTCTTT. Translated: CASSSTGGVNTEAFF.